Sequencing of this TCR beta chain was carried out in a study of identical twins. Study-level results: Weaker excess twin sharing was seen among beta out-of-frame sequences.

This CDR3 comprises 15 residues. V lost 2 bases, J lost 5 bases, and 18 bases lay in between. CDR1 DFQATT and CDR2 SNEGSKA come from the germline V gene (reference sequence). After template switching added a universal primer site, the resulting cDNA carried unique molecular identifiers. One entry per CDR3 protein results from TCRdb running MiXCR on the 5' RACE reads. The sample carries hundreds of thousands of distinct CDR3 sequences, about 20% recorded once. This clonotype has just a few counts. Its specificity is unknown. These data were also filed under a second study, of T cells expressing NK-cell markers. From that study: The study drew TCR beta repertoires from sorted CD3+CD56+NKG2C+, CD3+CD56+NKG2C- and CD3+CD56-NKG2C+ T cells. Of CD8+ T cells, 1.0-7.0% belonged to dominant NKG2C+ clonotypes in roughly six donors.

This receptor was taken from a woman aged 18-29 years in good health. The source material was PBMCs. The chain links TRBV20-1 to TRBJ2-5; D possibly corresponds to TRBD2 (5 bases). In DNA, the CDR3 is TGCAGTGCTAGAACCATCACCTCACCGGGGGAGACCCAGTACTTC. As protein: CSARTITSPGETQYF.